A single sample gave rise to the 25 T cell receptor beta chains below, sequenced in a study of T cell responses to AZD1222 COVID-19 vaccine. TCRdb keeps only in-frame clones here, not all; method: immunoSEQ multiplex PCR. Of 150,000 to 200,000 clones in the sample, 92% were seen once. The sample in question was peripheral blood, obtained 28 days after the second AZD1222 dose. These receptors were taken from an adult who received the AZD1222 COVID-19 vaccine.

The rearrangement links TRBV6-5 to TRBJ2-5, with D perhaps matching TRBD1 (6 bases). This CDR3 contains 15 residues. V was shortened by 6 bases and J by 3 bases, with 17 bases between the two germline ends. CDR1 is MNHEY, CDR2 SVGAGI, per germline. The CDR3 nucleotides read TGTGCCAGCAGCCCACTAGGGGGTAAGGAAGAGACCCAGTACTTC. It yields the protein CASSPLGGKEETQYF.

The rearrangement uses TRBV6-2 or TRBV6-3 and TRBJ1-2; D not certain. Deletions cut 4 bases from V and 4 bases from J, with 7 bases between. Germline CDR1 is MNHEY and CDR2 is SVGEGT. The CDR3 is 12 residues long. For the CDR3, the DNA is TGTGCCAGCAGTTTCGGGTCCTATGGCTACACCTTC. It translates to CASSFGSYGYTF.

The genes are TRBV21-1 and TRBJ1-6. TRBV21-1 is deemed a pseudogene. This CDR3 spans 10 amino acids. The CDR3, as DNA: TGTGCCAGCTTGGGTTCACCCCTCCACTTT. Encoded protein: CASLGSPLHF.

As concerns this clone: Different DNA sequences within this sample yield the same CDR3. The CDR3 region has the DNA TGTGCCAGCAGTGGGTCGAATCAGCCCCAGCATTTT. Its protein product is CASSGSNQPQHF. This chain connects TRBV28 to TRBJ1-5; D unresolved. This CDR3 has 12 amino acids. CDR1 and CDR2 (germline): MDHEN, SYDVKM. Trimming cost V 5 bases and J 4 bases, with 6 bases left between them.

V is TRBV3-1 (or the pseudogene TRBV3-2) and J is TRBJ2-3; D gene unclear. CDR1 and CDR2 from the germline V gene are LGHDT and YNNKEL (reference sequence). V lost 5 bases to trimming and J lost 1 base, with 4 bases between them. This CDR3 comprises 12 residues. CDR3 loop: CASSFGTDTQYF. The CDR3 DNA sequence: TGTGCCAGCAGCTTTGGCACAGATACGCAGTATTTT.

CDR3 region: CASSPGGTGSSGNTIYF. CDR3 nucleotide sequence: TGTGCCAGCAGCCCGGGGGGGACAGGGAGCTCTGGAAACACCATATATTTT. V usage is TRBV5-4 and J usage is TRBJ1-3; 9 bases fit TRBD1. V was clipped by 4 bases and J by 0 bases; unmatched bases: 8. CDR3 length: 17 residues. Germline-derived CDR1 and CDR2 are SGHNT and YYREEE (reference sequence).

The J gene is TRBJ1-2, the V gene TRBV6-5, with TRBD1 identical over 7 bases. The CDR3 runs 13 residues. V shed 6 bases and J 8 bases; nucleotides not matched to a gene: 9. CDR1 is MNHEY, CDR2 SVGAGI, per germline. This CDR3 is CASRLGQFTGYTF. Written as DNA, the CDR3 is TGTGCCAGCAGACTGGGACAGTTCACAGGCTACACCTTC.

CDR3: CASSPHTTDRVDYGYTF. In DNA, the CDR3 is TGTGCCAGCAGTCCCCATACCACCGACAGGGTGGACTATGGCTACACCTTC. V is TRBV6-6 and J is TRBJ1-2, with 7 bases fitting TRBD1. The CDR3 spans 17 residues. Germline assignment: CDR1 MNHNY and CDR2 SVGAGI (reference sequence). The V segment lost 5 bases and the J segment 3 bases; nucleotides outside the gene matches: 15.

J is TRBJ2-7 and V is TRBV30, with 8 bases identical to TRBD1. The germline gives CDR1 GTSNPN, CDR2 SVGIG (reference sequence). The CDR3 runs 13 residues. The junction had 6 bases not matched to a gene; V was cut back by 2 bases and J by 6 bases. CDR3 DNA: TGTGCCTGGAGTCTAACCGACAGGGGCGAGCAGTACTTC. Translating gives CAWSLTDRGEQYF.

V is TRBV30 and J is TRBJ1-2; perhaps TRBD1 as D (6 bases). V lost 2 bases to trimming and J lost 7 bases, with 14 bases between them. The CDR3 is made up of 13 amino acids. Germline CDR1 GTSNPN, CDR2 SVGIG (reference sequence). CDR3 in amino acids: CAWSPPGGLGYTF. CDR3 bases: TGTGCCTGGAGTCCCCCGGGGGGGCTTGGCTACACCTTC.

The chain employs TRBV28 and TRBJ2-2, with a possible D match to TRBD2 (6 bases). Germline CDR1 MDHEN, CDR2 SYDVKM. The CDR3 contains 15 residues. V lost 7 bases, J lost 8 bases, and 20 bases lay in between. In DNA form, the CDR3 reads TGTGCCAGCACCCCCGGGGGAGCCCCGAGGGGGGAGCTGTTTTTT. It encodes CASTPGGAPRGELFF.

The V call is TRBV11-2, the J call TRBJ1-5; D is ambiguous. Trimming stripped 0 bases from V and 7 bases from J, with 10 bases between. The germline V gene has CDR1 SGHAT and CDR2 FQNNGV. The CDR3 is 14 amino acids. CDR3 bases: TGTGCCAGCAGCTTAGATAGGAGACTCCAGCCCCAGCATTTT. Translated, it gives CASSLDRRLQPQHF.

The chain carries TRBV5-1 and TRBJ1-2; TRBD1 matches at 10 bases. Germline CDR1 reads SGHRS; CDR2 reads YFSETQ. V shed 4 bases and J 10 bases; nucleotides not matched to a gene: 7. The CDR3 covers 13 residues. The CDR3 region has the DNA TGCGCCAGCAGCCCGGGGACAGGGGTCGACTACACCTTC. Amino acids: CASSPGTGVDYTF.

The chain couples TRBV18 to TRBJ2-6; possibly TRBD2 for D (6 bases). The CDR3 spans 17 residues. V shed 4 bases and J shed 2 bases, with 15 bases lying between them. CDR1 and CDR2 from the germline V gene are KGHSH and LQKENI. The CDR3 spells CASSLTRGGTGANVLTF. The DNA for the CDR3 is TGTGCCAGCTCACTTACAAGGGGAGGAACTGGGGCCAACGTCCTGACTTTC. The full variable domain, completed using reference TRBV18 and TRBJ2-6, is NAGVMQNPRHLVRRRGQEARLRCSPMKGHSHVYWYRQLPEEGLKFMVYLQKENIIDESGMPKERFSAEFPKEGPSILRIQQVVRGDSAAYFCASSLTRGGTGANVLTFGAGSRLTVL.

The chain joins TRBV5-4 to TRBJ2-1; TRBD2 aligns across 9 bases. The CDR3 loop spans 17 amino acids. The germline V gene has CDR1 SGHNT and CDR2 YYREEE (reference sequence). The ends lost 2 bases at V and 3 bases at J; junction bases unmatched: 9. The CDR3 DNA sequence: TGTGCCAGCAGCTTCGGGCGGGCTAGCGGGGACTACAATGAGCAGTTCTTC. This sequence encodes CASSFGRASGDYNEQFF.

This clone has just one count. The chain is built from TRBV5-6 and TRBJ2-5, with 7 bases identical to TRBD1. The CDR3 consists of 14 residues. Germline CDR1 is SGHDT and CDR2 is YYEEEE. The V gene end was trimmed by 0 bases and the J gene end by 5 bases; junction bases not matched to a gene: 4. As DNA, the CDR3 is TGTGCCAGCAGCTTGGAAGGGGGCCGCGAGACCCAGTACTTC. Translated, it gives CASSLEGGRETQYF.

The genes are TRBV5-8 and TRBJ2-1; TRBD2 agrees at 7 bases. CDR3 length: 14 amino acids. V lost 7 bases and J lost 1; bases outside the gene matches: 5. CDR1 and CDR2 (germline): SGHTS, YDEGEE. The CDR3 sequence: CASGLAESYNEQFF. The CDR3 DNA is TGTGCCAGCGGGCTAGCGGAATCCTACAATGAGCAGTTCTTC. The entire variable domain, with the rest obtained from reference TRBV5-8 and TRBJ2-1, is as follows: EAGVTQSPTHLIKTRGQQATLRCSPISGHTSVYWYQQALGLGLQFLLWYDEGEERNRGNFPPRFSGRQFPNYSSELNVNALELEDSALYLCASGLAESYNEQFFGPGTRLTVL.

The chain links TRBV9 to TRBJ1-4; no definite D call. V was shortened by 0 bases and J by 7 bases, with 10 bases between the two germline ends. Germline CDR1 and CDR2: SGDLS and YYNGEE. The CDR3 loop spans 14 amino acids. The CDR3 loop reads CASSVGDRGEKLFF. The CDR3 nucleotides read TGTGCCAGCAGCGTAGGAGACCGGGGTGAAAAACTGTTTTTT.

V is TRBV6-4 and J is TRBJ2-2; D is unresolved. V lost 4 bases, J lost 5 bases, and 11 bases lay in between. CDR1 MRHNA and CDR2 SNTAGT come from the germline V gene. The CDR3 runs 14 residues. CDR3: CASSASPGTGELFF. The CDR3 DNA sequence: TGTGCCAGCAGTGCGTCCCCGGGTACCGGGGAGCTGTTTTTT.

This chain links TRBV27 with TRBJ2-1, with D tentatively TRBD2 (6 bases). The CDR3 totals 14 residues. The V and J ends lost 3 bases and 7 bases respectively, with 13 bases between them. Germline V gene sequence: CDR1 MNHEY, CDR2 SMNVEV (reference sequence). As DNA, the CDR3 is TGTGCCAGCAGTTTGGGGGGATGGGGGAATGAGCAGTTCTTC. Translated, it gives CASSLGGWGNEQFF.

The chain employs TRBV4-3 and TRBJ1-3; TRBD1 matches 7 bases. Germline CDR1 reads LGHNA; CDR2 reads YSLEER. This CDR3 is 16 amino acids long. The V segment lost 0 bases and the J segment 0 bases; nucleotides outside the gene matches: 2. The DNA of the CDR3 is TGCGCCAGCAGCCAAGATTCAGGGGGCTCTGGAAACACCATATATTTT. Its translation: CASSQDSGGSGNTIYF.

The CDR3 protein is CASSLDALRTAGYTF. The DNA for the CDR3 is TGTGCCAGCAGCTTAGACGCATTAAGAACAGCCGGCTACACCTTC. V usage is TRBV7-2 and J usage is TRBJ1-2; unclear D gene. From germline, CDR1 is SGHTA and CDR2 FQGNSA. This CDR3 has 15 amino acids. V lost 1 base and J lost 8, with 17 bases in between.

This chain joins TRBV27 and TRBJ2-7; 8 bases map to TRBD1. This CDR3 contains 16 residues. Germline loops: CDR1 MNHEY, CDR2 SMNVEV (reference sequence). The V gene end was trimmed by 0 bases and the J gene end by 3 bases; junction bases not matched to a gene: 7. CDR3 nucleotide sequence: TGTGCCAGCAGTTTATCCGGGGCAGGGGGCATCTACGAGCAGTACTTC. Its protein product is CASSLSGAGGIYEQYF.

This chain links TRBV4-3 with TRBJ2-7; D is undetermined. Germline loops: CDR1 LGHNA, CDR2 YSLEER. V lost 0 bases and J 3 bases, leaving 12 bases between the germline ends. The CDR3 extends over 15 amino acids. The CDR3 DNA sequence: TGCGCCAGCAGCCAAGACTCCGCTTCTTTCTACGAGCAGTACTTC. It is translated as CASSQDSASFYEQYF.

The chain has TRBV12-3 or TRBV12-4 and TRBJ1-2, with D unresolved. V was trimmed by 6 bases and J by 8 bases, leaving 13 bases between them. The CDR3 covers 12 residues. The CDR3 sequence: CASRGLTGGYTF. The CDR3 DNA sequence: TGTGCCAGCAGGGGGTTGACCGGAGGCTACACCTTC.